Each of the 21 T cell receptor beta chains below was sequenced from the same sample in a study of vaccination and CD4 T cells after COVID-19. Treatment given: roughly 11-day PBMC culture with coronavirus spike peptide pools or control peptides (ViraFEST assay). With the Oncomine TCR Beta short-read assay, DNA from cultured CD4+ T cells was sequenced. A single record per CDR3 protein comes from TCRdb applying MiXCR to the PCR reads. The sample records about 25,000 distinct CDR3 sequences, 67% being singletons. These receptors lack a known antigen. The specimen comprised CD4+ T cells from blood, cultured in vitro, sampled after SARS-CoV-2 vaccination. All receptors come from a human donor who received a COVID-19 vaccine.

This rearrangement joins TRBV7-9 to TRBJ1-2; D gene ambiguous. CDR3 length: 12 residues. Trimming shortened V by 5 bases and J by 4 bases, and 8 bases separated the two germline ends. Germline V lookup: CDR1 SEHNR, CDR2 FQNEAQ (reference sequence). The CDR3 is CASSQLSYGYTF. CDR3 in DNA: TGTGCCAGCAGCCAACTATCCTATGGCTACACCTTC.

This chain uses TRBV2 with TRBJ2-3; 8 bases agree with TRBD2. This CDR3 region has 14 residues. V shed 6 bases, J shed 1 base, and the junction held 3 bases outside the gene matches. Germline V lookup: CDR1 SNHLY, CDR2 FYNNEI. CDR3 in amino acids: CASRWGLGTDTQYF. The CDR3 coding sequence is TGTGCCAGCAGGTGGGGACTAGGCACAGATACGCAGTATTTT.

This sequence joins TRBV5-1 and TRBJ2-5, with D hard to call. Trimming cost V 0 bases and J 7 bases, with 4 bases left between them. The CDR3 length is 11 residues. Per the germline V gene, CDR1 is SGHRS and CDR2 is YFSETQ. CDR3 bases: TGCGCCAGCAGCTTGGCGGGGACCCAGTACTTC. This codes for CASSLAGTQYF.

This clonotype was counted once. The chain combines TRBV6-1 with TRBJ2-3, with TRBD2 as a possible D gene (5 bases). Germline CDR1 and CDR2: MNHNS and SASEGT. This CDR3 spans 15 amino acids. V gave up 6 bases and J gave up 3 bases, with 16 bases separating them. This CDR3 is CASRTATTGTDTQYF. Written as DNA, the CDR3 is TGTGCCAGCAGAACGGCCACAACGGGAACAGATACGCAGTATTTT.

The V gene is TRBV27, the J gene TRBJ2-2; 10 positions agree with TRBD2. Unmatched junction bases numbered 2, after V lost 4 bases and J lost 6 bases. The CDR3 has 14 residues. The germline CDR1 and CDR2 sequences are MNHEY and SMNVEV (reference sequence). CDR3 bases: TGTGCCAGCAGTTCCCTAGCGGGGGCCGGGGAGCTGTTTTTT. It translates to CASSSLAGAGELFF.

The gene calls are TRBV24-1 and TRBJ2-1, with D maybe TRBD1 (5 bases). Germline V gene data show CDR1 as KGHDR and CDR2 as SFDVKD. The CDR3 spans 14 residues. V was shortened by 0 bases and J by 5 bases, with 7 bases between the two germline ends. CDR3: CATSDLTTDNEQFF. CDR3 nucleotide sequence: TGTGCCACCAGTGATTTGACGACAGACAATGAGCAGTTCTTC.

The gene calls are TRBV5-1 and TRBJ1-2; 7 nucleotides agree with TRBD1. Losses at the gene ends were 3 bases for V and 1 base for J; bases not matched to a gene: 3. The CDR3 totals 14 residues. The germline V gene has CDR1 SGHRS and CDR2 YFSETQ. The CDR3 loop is CASSYQGGNYGYTF. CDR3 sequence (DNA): TGCGCCAGCAGCTACCAGGGGGGTAACTATGGCTACACCTTC.

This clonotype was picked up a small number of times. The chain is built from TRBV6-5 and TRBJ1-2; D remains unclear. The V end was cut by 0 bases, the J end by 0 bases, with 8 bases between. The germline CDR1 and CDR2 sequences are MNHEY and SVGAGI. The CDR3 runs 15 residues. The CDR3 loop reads CASSYSWTTNYGYTF. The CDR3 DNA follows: TGTGCCAGCAGTTACTCGTGGACTACTAACTATGGCTACACCTTC.

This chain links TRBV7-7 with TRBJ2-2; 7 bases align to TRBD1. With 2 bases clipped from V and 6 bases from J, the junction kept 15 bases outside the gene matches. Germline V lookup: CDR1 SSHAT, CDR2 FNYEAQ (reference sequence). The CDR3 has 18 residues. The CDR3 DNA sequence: TGTGCCAGCAGCTTAAACCCCGGGGCAGGGGGTCGACCCGGGGAGCTGTTTTTT. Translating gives CASSLNPGAGGRPGELFF.

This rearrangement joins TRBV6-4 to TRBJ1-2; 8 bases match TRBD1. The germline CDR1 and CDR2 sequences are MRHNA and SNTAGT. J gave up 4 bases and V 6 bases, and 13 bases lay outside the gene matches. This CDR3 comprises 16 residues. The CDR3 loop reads CASRWAGGGGAYGYTF. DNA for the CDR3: TGTGCCAGCAGGTGGGCAGGGGGCGGGGGCGCCTATGGCTACACCTTC.

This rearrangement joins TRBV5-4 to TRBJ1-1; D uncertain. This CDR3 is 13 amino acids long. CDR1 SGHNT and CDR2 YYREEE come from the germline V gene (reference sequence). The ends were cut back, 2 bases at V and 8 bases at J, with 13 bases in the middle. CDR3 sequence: CASSFPDGSEAFF. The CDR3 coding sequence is TGTGCCAGCAGCTTTCCGGACGGGTCAGAAGCTTTCTTT.

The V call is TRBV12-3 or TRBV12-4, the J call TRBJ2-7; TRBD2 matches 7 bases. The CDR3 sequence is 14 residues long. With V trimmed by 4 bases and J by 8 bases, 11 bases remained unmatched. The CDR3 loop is CASSSRGSSLKQYF. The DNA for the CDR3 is TGTGCCAGCAGTTCCCGCGGGAGTTCTTTGAAGCAGTACTTC.

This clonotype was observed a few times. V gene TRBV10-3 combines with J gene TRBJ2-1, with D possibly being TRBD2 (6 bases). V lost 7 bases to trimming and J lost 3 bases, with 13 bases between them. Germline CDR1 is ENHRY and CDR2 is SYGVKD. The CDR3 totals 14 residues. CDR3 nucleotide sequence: TGTGCCATCACCTCGGCGGGGCGCTACAATGAGCAGTTCTTC. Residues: CAITSAGRYNEQFF.

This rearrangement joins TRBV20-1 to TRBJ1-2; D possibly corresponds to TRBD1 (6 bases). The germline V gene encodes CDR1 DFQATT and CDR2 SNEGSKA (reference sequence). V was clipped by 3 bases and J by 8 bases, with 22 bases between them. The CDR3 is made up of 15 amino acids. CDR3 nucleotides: TGCAGTGCTAGGAGGGCAACAACAGGGTTACAGGGCTACACCTTC. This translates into CSARRATTGLQGYTF.

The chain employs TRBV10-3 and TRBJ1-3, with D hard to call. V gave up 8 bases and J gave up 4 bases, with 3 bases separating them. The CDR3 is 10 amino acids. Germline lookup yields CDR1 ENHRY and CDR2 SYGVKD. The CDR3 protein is CAIGGNTIYF. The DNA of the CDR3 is TGTGCCATCGGGGGAAACACCATATATTTT.

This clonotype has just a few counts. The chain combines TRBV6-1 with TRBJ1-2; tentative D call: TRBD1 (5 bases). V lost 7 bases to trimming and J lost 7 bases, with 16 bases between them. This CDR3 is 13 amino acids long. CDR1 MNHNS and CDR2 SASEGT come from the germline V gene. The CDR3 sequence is CASMGPGTGGYTF. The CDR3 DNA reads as TGTGCCAGCATGGGTCCAGGGACTGGTGGCTACACCTTC.

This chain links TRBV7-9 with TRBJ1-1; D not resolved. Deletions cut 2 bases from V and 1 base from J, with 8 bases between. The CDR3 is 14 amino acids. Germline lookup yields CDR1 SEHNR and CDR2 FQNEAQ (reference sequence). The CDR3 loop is CASSLFPENTEAFF. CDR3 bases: TGTGCCAGCAGCTTATTTCCGGAGAACACTGAAGCTTTCTTT.

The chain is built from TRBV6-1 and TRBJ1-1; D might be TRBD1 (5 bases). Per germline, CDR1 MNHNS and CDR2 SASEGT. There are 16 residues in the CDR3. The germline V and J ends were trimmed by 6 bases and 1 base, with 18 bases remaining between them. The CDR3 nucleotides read TGTGCCAGCAGGGGGCGGGGGATGTTTAAGAACACTGAAGCTTTCTTT. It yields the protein CASRGRGMFKNTEAFF.

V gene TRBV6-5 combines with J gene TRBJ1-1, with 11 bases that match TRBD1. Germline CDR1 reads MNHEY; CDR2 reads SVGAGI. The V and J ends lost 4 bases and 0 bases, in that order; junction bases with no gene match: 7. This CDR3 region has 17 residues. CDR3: CASSSRTGGGVNTEAFF. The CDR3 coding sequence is TGTGCCAGCAGTTCTCGGACAGGGGGCGGCGTGAACACTGAAGCTTTCTTT.

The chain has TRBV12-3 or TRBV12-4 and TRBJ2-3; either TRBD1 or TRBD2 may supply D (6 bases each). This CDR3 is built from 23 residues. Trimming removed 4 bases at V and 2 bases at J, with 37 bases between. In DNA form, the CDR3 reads TGTGCCAGCAGTTCCAGGAGGGTTAGATTAGGGGGGACACAGTCTCTCCTCACAGATACGCAGTATTTT. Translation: CASSSRRVRLGGTQSLLTDTQYF.

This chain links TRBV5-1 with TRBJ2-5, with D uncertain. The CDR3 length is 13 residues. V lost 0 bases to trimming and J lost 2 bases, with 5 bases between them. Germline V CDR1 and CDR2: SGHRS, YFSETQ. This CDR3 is CASSLAPQETQYF. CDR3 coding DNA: TGCGCCAGCAGCTTGGCGCCTCAAGAGACCCAGTACTTC.